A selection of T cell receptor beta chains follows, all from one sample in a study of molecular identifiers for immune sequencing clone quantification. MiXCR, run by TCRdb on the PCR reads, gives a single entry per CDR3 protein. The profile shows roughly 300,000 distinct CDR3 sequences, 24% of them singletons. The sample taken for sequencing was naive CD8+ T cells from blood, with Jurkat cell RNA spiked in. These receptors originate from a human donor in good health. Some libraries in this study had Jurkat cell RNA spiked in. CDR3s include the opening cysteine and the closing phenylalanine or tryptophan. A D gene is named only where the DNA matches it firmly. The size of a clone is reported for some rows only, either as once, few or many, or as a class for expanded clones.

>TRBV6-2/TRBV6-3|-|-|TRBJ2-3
TGTGCCAGCAGTTACGACGGGATGAGTACAGATACGCAGTATTTT
CASSYDGMSTDTQYF
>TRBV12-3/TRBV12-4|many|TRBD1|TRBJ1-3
TGTGCCAGCAGTTTCCCGACAGGGAGCTCTGGAAACACCATATATTTT
CASSFPTGSSGNTIYF
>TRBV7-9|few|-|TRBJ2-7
TGTGCCAGCAGCACGAAGACACAGGCCTACGAGCAGTACTTC
CASSTKTQAYEQYF
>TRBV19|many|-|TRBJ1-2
TGTGCCAGTACGATGCCAACAGCGTTCTATGGCTACACCTTC
CASTMPTAFYGYTF
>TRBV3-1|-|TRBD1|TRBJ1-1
TGTGCCAGCAGCACTTTGACAATCAACAGGGGCTCAGGCACTGAAGCTTTCTTT
CASSTLTINRGSGTEAFF
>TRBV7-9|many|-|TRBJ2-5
TGTGCCAGCAGCTTAAGTTCGCAAGAGACCCAGTACTTC
CASSLSSQETQYF
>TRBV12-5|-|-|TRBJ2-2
TGTGCTAGTGGTCCCACCAGTAGAGGCGTCACCGGGGAGCTGTTTTTT
CASGPTSRGVTGELFF
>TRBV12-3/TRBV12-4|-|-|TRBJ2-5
TGTGCCAGCAGTTTTAGTCAGACCCAGTACTTC
CASSFSQTQYF
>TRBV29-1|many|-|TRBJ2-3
TGCAGCGTGGACGCCGAGGGGTCAGATACGCAGTATTTT
CSVDAEGSDTQYF
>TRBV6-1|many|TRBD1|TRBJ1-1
TGTGCCAGCAGTGACGGACAGGGATTGAACACTGAAGCTTTCTTT
CASSDGQGLNTEAFF
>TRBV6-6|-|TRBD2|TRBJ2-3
TGTGCCAGCAGCCAGACCGGGACTAGCGGATACACAGATACGCAGTATTTT
CASSQTGTSGYTDTQYF